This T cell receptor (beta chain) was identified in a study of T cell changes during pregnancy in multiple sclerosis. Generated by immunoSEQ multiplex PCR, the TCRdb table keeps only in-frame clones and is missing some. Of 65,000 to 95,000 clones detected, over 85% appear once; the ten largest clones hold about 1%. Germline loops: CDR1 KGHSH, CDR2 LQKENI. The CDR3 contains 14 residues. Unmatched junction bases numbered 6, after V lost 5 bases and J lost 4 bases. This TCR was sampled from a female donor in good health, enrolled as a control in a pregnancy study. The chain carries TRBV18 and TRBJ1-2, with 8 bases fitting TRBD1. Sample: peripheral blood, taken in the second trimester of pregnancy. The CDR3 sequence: CASSADRVGYGYTF. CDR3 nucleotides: TGTGCCAGCTCAGCGGACAGGGTAGGCTATGGCTACACCTTC.